The T cell receptor beta chain described here comes from a study of T cells in Graves' hyperthyroidism and ophthalmopathy. Study conclusions and caveats: From stable hyperthyroidism, ophthalmopathy was set apart by a 13 V-J model. Blood also carried most thyroid clonotypes expanded above 0.001.

The source material, RNA transcripts, was used to amplify TCR beta CDR3 regions. TCR CDR3 regions were first amplified by RT-PCR with HTBI primers. MiXCR, applied by TCRdb to the multiplex PCR reads, yields one record per CDR3 protein. The sample has some 380,000 distinct CDR3 sequences; about 13% are singletons. CDR3 size: 16 residues. The V and J ends lost 3 bases and 4 bases respectively, with 16 bases between them. Germline CDR1 reads SNHLY; CDR2 reads FYNNEI. This clonotype was counted ten times or more. Its antigen is unidentified. Sequences were obtained from blood. The chain joins TRBV2 to TRBJ1-3, with D unclear. The clonotype comes from a young man with Graves' hyperthyroidism that later progressed to Graves' ophthalmopathy. CDR3 coding DNA: TGTGCCAGCAGTGAGAACGGACTATCAGGCGGAAACACCATATATTTT. Its protein product is CASSENGLSGGNTIYF.